A selection of T cell receptor beta chains follows, all from one sample in a study of cytomegalovirus exposure and HLA in healthy donors. Repertoires were generated with immunoSEQ multiplex PCR, while TCRdb's copy carries only in-frame clones and drops some. The data hold about 160,000 clones, with 82% observed a single time. Sequenced material: PBMCs. These receptors all come from a male donor in good health and CMV-seronegative. The CDR3 runs from the conserved cysteine through the conserved F or W. The order of the fields is V gene, clone size, J gene, D gene, CDR3 DNA, CDR3 protein. A D gene is named only where the DNA matches it firmly. Some rows mark clone size as missing; the rest say once, few, many or name a class of expanded clone.

>TRBV19|once|TRBJ1-5|.
TGTGCCAGTAGTATTGGAGGCATACAGCCCCAGCATTTT
CASSIGGIQPQHF
>TRBV15|.|TRBJ2-1|TRBD2
TGTGCCACCAGCGAAACTCAGGGGTCCGGGCTACTAGCGGGAAGTGAGCAGTTCTTC
CATSETQGSGLLAGSEQFF
>TRBV6-6|.|TRBJ2-5|TRBD1
TGTGCCAGCAACTGGGACAGGGGGCCGACCCAGTACTTC
CASNWDRGPTQYF
>TRBV19|once|TRBJ2-5|.
TGTGCCACACGCGGGCGTCCGGGAGAGACCCAGTACTTC
CATRGRPGETQYF
>TRBV6-1|.|TRBJ1-3|.
TGTGCCAGTTCCGAGGACAACTCTGGAAACACCATATATTTT
CASSEDNSGNTIYF
>TRBV21-1|.|TRBJ1-4|.
TGTGCCCTCCATGGAACGACTCCTAATGAAAAACTGTTTTTT
CALHGTTPNEKLFF
>TRBV11-2|.|TRBJ1-1|TRBD1
TGTGCCAGCAGCCGGGACAGGGAAGCTTTCTTT
CASSRDREAFF
>TRBV29-1|.|TRBJ2-3|TRBD2
TGCAGCGTTGGGACTAGCGGGACCCCAGGGGATACGCAGTATTTT
CSVGTSGTPGDTQYF
>TRBV4-1|.|TRBJ1-3|TRBD1
TGCGCCAGCAGCCCGCCGGACAGGGTATCGGGAAACACCATATATTTT
CASSPPDRVSGNTIYF
>TRBV18|once|TRBJ1-4|.
TGTGCCAGCTCACCAGGGGGCTTATACGAAAAACTGTTTTTT
CASSPGGLYEKLFF
>TRBV15|.|TRBJ1-5|TRBD1
TGTGCCACCAGCAGAGAGTCCGGGACAGTCCCTCAGCCCCAGCATTTT
CATSRESGTVPQPQHF
>TRBV7-3|.|TRBJ2-1|TRBD2
TGTGCCAGCAGCTTAGGGGGGGGGACTTACAATGAGCAGTTCTTC
CASSLGGGTYNEQFF
>TRBV7-5|.|TRBJ2-2|.
TGTGCCAGAAGCTTAAGCCGGGACAGGGTTATTGGCGGGGAGCTGTTTTTT
CARSLSRDRVIGGELFF
>TRBV12-5|once|TRBJ1-3|.
TGTGCTAGTAGAAAGGGGCGGCTCTCTGGAAACACCATATATTTT
CASRKGRLSGNTIYF
>TRBV19|.|TRBJ2-4|.
TGTGCCAGTAGTACCTTTGGACAGGGAGGGAACATTCAGTACTTC
CASSTFGQGGNIQYF
>TRBV6-6|.|TRBJ1-3|TRBD1
TGTGCCAGCAGTTACCCGGACAGGGATAGAAACAAGTATTTT
CASSYPDRDRNKYF
>TRBV9|once|TRBJ1-3|TRBD1
TGTGCCAGCAGCGCACAGGGGCGTCTCTCTGGAAACACCATATATTTT
CASSAQGRLSGNTIYF
>TRBV29-1|.|TRBJ2-7|.
TGCAGCGTTGTAACCAGGGTCGGGTACGAGCAGTACTTC
CSVVTRVGYEQYF
>TRBV9|few|TRBJ2-3|TRBD2
TGTGCCACTTCGGGACTACCTTCAGGAGATACGCAGTATTTT
CATSGLPSGDTQYF
>TRBV11-2|few|TRBJ1-1|.
TGTGCCAGCAGCTTAGATCGTCGTCAGGGAAGGGCCCAGAACACTGAAGCTTTCTTT
CASSLDRRQGRAQNTEAFF
>TRBV6-5|.|TRBJ1-2|TRBD1
TGTGCCAGCAGCCACGGACAGGGCTGGGGCTACACCTTC
CASSHGQGWGYTF
>TRBV5-1|.|TRBJ1-3|.
TGCGCCAGCAGCTTGGGTCGGAGAACGAGCCGAAACACCATATATTTT
CASSLGRRTSRNTIYF
>TRBV4-3|few|TRBJ2-1|TRBD1
TGCGCCAGCAGCCAACGACAGGGGGACTACAATGAGCAGTTCTTC
CASSQRQGDYNEQFF
>TRBV7-8|.|TRBJ1-2|TRBD1
TGTGCCAGCAGCTTAGGGGACAGCCTTAACTATGGCTACACCTTC
CASSLGDSLNYGYTF
>TRBV6-5|.|TRBJ1-2|TRBD1
TGTGCCAGCAGTTTCAACCGGGACAGGCGATACTACACCTTC
CASSFNRDRRYYTF
>TRBV28|once|TRBJ2-3|.
TGTGCCAGCAGTGTCATCGCGGCAGATACGCAGTATTTT
CASSVIAADTQYF
>TRBV27|.|TRBJ1-1|TRBD1
TGTGCCAGCAGTCACCGGACAGGGGGCGCGAGCACTGAAGCTTTCTTT
CASSHRTGGASTEAFF
>TRBV7-2|.|TRBJ2-7|TRBD1
TGTGCCAGCAGCCAGGGACAGGGGATCACCTACGAGCAGTACTTC
CASSQGQGITYEQYF
>TRBV4-3|.|TRBJ2-2|TRBD1
TGCGCCAGCAGCCAAGGACTGACGGTACAGGGGGGCACCGGGGAGCTGTTTTTT
CASSQGLTVQGGTGELFF
>TRBV10-3|.|TRBJ1-4|.
TGTGCCATCAGTCCGGTCCGGGGTGAAAAACTGTTTTTT
CAISPVRGEKLFF
>TRBV7-9|.|TRBJ1-1|TRBD1
TGTTCCAGCAGCCCCGGGACAGGGGGTCATTTTAGCACTGAAGCTTTCTTT
CSSSPGTGGHFSTEAFF
>TRBV7-9|.|TRBJ2-5|.
TGTGCCAGCAGCTTCAATAGCTTTCAAGAGACCCAGTACTTC
CASSFNSFQETQYF